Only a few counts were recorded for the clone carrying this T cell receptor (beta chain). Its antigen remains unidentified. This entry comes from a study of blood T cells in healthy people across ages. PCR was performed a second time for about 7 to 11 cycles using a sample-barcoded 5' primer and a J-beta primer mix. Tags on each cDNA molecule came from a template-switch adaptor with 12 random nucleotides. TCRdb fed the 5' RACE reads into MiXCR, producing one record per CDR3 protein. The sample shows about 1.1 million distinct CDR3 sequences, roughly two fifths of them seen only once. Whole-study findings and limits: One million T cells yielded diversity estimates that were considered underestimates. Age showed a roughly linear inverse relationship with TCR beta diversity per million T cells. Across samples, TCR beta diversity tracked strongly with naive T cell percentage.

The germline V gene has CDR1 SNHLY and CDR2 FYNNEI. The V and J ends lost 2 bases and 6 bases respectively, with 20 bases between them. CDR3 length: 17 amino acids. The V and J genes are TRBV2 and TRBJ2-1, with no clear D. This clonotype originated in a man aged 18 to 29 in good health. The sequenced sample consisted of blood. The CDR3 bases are TGTGCCAGCAGTGAACTCCCGCCCCGCGCGACCGCCAATGAGCAGTTCTTC. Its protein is CASSELPPRATANEQFF.